A single sample is the source of the 32 T cell receptor beta chains below, sequenced in a study of response to subunit inactivated influenza vaccine. MiXCR, run by TCRdb on the RT-PCR reads, gives a single entry per CDR3 protein. The table lists around 480,000 distinct CDR3 sequences, more than 15% of them singletons. The sample in question was CD4+ T cells sorted from PBMCs, obtained 23 months after vaccination. All receptors derive from a man between 45 and 75 years old who received an inactivated influenza vaccine.

The V gene is TRBV20-1, the J gene TRBJ2-1; 9 bases are a match to TRBD2. Losses at the gene ends were 0 bases for V and 7 bases for J; bases not matched to a gene: 7. There are 15 residues in the CDR3. Germline loops: CDR1 DFQATT, CDR2 SNEGSKA (reference sequence). This chain's CDR3 is CSARDLGGRGNEQFF. In DNA, the CDR3 is TGCAGTGCTAGAGATCTGGGCGGGAGGGGTAATGAGCAGTTCTTC.

V gene TRBV30 combines with J gene TRBJ1-5, with 9 positions matching TRBD1. The V and J ends lost 0 bases and 6 bases, in that order; junction bases with no gene match: 6. From germline, CDR1 is GTSNPN and CDR2 SVGIG (reference sequence). The CDR3 is made up of 15 amino acids. The CDR3 here is CAWSVQGARSQPQHF. For the CDR3, the DNA is TGTGCCTGGAGTGTACAGGGGGCGCGCAGTCAGCCCCAGCATTTT.

This rearrangement joins TRBV4-3 to TRBJ1-1; the D is unclear. CDR1 LGHNA and CDR2 YSLEER come from the germline V gene. With 5 bases removed from V and 2 bases from J, the gap between germline ends came to 12 bases. The CDR3 has 14 amino acids. In DNA form, the CDR3 reads TGCGCCAGCAGCGTCGGACGGACCAACACTGAAGCTTTCTTT. Translation gives CASSVGRTNTEAFF.

A few counts support this clonotype. The J gene is TRBJ2-7, the V gene TRBV28; 10 bases agree with TRBD2. From germline, CDR1 is MDHEN and CDR2 SYDVKM. Trimming removed 6 bases from V and 4 bases from J; junction bases left unmatched: 6. CDR3 size: 14 residues. DNA for the CDR3: TGTGCCAGCAGGAGAGCGGGAGGGGCGTACGAGCAGTACTTC. Residues: CASRRAGGAYEQYF.

The gene calls are TRBV20-1 and TRBJ1-2; tentative D call: TRBD1 (6 bases). Germline CDR1 reads DFQATT; CDR2 reads SNEGSKA (reference sequence). There are 13 residues in the CDR3. V lost 5 bases to trimming and J lost 5 bases, with 15 bases between them. As DNA, the CDR3 is TGCAGTGCTTCCAGTCAGGGGCGATATGGCTACACCTTC. This codes for CSASSQGRYGYTF.

The chain recombines TRBV7-8 with TRBJ2-2, with 9 positions matching TRBD1. With V trimmed by 5 bases and J by 5 bases, 9 bases remained unmatched. CDR1 and CDR2 from the germline V gene are SGHVS and FQNEAQ. The CDR3 is 16 amino acids. The CDR3 DNA sequence: TGTGCCAGCAGCCCATCGTGGACAGGGGAAACCGGGGAGCTGTTTTTT. This translates into CASSPSWTGETGELFF. The full variable domain, in which reference TRBV7-8 and TRBJ2-2 provide the parts outside the CDR3, is GAGVSQSPRYKVAKRGQDVALRCDPISGHVSLFWYQQALGQGPEFLTYFQNEAQLDKSGLPSDRFFAERPEGSVSTLKIQRTQQEDSAVYLCASSPSWTGETGELFFGEGSRLTVL.

The V and J genes are TRBV20-1 and TRBJ1-6; no definite D call. This CDR3 region has 14 residues. Germline V gene sequence: CDR1 DFQATT, CDR2 SNEGSKA (reference sequence). V was cut by 6 bases and J by 5 bases, with 14 bases left in between. The CDR3 protein is CSARTRGDNSPLHF. The DNA of the CDR3 is TGCAGTGCCAGGACCCGCGGGGATAATTCACCCCTCCACTTT.

The CDR3 sequence is CASSLGTARTHDTQYF. CDR3 nucleotide sequence: TGTGCCAGCAGCTTAGGGACGGCACGCACCCACGATACGCAGTATTTT. The rearrangement links TRBV7-6 to TRBJ2-3; D unresolved. The CDR3 length is 16 residues. Germline CDR1 reads SGHVS; CDR2 reads FNYEAQ. The V end lost 1 base, the J end lost 6 bases, and 17 bases lay between the germline ends.

This clonotype was counted ten times or more. V gene TRBV10-3 combines with J gene TRBJ2-1; 7 bases are shared with TRBD2. Per the germline V gene, CDR1 is ENHRY and CDR2 is SYGVKD. The CDR3 loop spans 17 amino acids. After removal of 0 bases from V and 6 bases from J, the junction contained 11 bases not matched to a gene. The CDR3 loop reads CAISESGRALGGNEQFF. In DNA form, the CDR3 reads TGTGCCATCAGTGAGTCGGGGAGGGCCCTCGGGGGCAATGAGCAGTTCTTC.

This clonotype appeared a few times. The chain links TRBV28 to TRBJ2-5, with a weak D call TRBD2 (6 bases). CDR3 size: 13 residues. The V gene's germline CDR1 is MDHEN and CDR2 SYDVKM. V shed 7 bases and J shed 5 bases, with 14 bases lying between them. CDR3 coding DNA: TGTGCCAGCAACCTTAGCGGCGCTGAGACCCAGTACTTC. Translation: CASNLSGAETQYF.

This clonotype has only a few counts. CDR3 protein: CASSIRVTTDTQYF. The CDR3 bases are TGTGCCAGTAGTATCAGGGTGACCACAGATACGCAGTATTTT. The rearrangement links TRBV19 to TRBJ2-3, with a possible D match to TRBD1 (5 bases). CDR1 and CDR2 (germline): LNHDA, SQIVND (reference sequence). V lost 3 bases and J lost 2, with 9 bases in between. The CDR3 loop spans 14 amino acids.

There are a few counts of this clonotype. CDR3 DNA: TGTGCCAGCAGCCGCACCGGGCGAGGGTCAGAGACCCAGTACTTC. Translated: CASSRTGRGSETQYF. The rearrangement uses TRBV6-1 and TRBJ2-5, with D possibly TRBD2 on 5 matching bases. V was shortened by 6 bases and J by 4 bases, with 18 bases between the two germline ends. The CDR3 has 15 amino acids. Germline-derived CDR1 and CDR2 are MNHNS and SASEGT.

This sequence joins TRBV7-7 and TRBJ2-1; TRBD2 matches 14 bases. The germline CDR1 and CDR2 sequences are SSHAT and FNYEAQ (reference sequence). V lost 5 bases, J lost 15 bases, and 6 bases stayed unmatched. The CDR3 consists of 13 residues. DNA for the CDR3: TGTGCCAGCAGCGTGGGACTAGCGGGAGAGGTGTTCTTC. Encoded protein: CASSVGLAGEVFF.

This clonotype was seen many times. The rearrangement uses TRBV12-3 or TRBV12-4 and TRBJ2-2; 10 bases agree with TRBD2. The CDR3 contains 17 residues. Unmatched junction bases numbered 12, after V lost 7 bases and J lost 4 bases. This chain's CDR3 is CASKWPLAGEPTGELFF. DNA of the CDR3: TGTGCCAGCAAATGGCCTCTAGCGGGGGAGCCCACCGGGGAGCTGTTTTTT.

The gene calls are TRBV10-3 and TRBJ2-4; D unresolved. CDR1 ENHRY and CDR2 SYGVKD come from the germline V gene. V was shortened by 10 bases and J by 2 bases, with 9 bases between the two germline ends. The CDR3 runs 12 residues. CDR3 in DNA: TGTGCCACCGCTAATACCAAAAACATTCAGTACTTC. Amino acids: CATANTKNIQYF.

The chain uses TRBV5-1 and TRBJ1-2; TRBD1 matches 7 bases. V lost 4 bases and J lost 5; bases outside the gene matches: 17. This CDR3 is built from 17 residues. Per germline, CDR1 SGHRS and CDR2 YFSETQ. The CDR3 DNA reads as TGCGCCAGCAGCACGGGACAGCAAAAGGGCCGATTTTATGGCTACACCTTC. Amino acids: CASSTGQQKGRFYGYTF.

The rearrangement uses TRBV24-1 and TRBJ1-2; maybe TRBD1 (6 bases). V was clipped by 4 bases and J by 3 bases, with 8 bases between them. Germline V gene sequence: CDR1 KGHDR, CDR2 SFDVKD. The length of the CDR3 is 13 residues. The CDR3 region is CATSESGDYGYTF. The CDR3 nucleotides are TGTGCCACCAGTGAGTCAGGGGACTATGGCTACACCTTC.

The V and J genes are TRBV6-2 or TRBV6-3 and TRBJ2-7, with D maybe TRBD2 (5 bases). This CDR3 region has 15 residues. CDR1 and CDR2 (germline): MNHEY, SVGEGT. Trimming left V 6 bases short and J 2 bases short, with 17 bases between. In DNA, the CDR3 is TGTGCCAGCAGATCACTAACGGGGTGGCCCTACGAGCAGTACTTC. Its protein is CASRSLTGWPYEQYF.

CDR3 coding DNA: TGCAGCGTTAACGACGGAGAAGAGACCCAGTACTTC. Translated: CSVNDGEETQYF. This rearrangement joins TRBV29-1 to TRBJ2-5, with D uncertain. The CDR3 has 12 residues. Germline CDR1 reads SQVTM; CDR2 reads ANQGSEA. V was trimmed by 5 bases and J by 3 bases, leaving 10 bases between them.

In its sample, this clonotype was seen a few times. The chain links TRBV6-2 or TRBV6-3 to TRBJ2-2, with TRBD2 as a possible D gene (6 bases). Looked up from germline, CDR1 is MNHEY and CDR2 is SVGEGT. Trimming took 3 bases from V and 4 from J, leaving 12 bases between them. This CDR3 is built from 15 residues. The CDR3 loop reads CASSYHSGLTGELFF. In DNA form, the CDR3 reads TGTGCCAGCAGTTATCATAGCGGCCTCACCGGGGAGCTGTTTTTT.

This clonotype was seen a handful of times. The chain has TRBV5-1 and TRBJ1-6; a weak D match, TRBD1 (5 bases). From germline, CDR1 is SGHRS and CDR2 YFSETQ. There are 17 residues in the CDR3. The V and J ends lost 0 bases and 4 bases respectively, with 14 bases between them. The CDR3 sequence is CASSLAGRQGYNSPLHF. CDR3 bases: TGCGCCAGCAGCTTGGCCGGGAGGCAGGGTTATAATTCACCCCTCCACTTT.

Ten or more counts support this clonotype. The rearrangement links TRBV6-1 to TRBJ1-5; maybe TRBD1 (6 bases). CDR3 size: 15 residues. CDR1 is MNHNS, CDR2 SASEGT, per germline. V was trimmed by 2 bases and J by 7 bases, leaving 15 bases between them. The CDR3 spells CASSEFAVTGQPQHF. The DNA of the CDR3 is TGTGCCAGCAGTGAATTTGCCGTGACAGGACAGCCCCAGCATTTT.

This clonotype was counted only a few times. This chain links TRBV5-6 with TRBJ2-7; D not resolved. V was cut by 0 bases and J by 0 bases, with 10 bases left in between. Germline V gene sequence: CDR1 SGHDT, CDR2 YYEEEE. This CDR3 comprises 15 residues. This CDR3 reads CASSLVSLSSYEQYF. The CDR3 DNA reads as TGTGCCAGCAGCTTGGTCAGCCTTAGCTCCTACGAGCAGTACTTC.

This clonotype was counted between two and nine times. The chain has TRBV10-2 and TRBJ2-5, with no clear D. The CDR3 sequence is 12 residues long. Germline V CDR1 and CDR2: WSHSY, SAAADI. The ends were cut back, 2 bases at V and 3 bases at J, with 4 bases in the middle. The CDR3 reads CASSEREETQYF. The CDR3 DNA is TGCGCCAGCAGTGAGAGAGAAGAGACCCAGTACTTC.

V and J are TRBV4-2 and TRBJ1-1; D is uncertain. V dropped 4 bases and J dropped 4 bases, with 16 bases sitting between them. The germline gives CDR1 LGHNA, CDR2 YNFKEQ. The CDR3 is 15 residues long. The CDR3, as DNA: TGTGCCAGCAGCCCAGTGCTCGCTTCGAGCACTGAAGCTTTCTTT. This sequence encodes CASSPVLASSTEAFF.

This clonotype turned up a few times. The rearrangement links TRBV6-2 or TRBV6-3 to TRBJ2-7; 7 positions agree with TRBD1. Per germline, CDR1 MNHEY and CDR2 SVGEGT. V trimming: 2 bases; J trimming: 0 bases; junction bases outside the gene matches: 13. The CDR3 runs 18 residues. The DNA of the CDR3 is TGTGCCAGCAGTTACGGGACGTTGAGGGGGCGTAGCTCCTACGAGCAGTACTTC. This gives the protein CASSYGTLRGRSSYEQYF.

This clonotype was counted a few times. J is TRBJ2-5 and V is TRBV4-1, with unresolved D. The germline V gene encodes CDR1 MGHRA and CDR2 YSYEKL. The CDR3 extends over 14 amino acids. The ends were cut back, 1 base at V and 3 bases at J, with 9 bases in the middle. In nucleotides, the CDR3 is TGCGCCAGCAGCCAAGGAATACTCGAAGAGACCCAGTACTTC. It codes for CASSQGILEETQYF.

In its sample, this clonotype was seen a few times. The V gene is TRBV25-1, the J gene TRBJ2-1; D possibly corresponds to TRBD2 (6 bases). This CDR3 has 13 amino acids. Germline-derived CDR1 and CDR2 are MGHDK and SYGVNS. Deletions cut 8 bases from V and 4 bases from J, with 12 bases between. The DNA of the CDR3 is TGTGCCAGCTCGGAGGGCAGGTACAATGAGCAGTTCTTC. Encoded protein: CASSEGRYNEQFF.

This clonotype appeared a few times. V is TRBV7-2 and J is TRBJ2-1; D may be TRBD1 (5 bases). Germline loops: CDR1 SGHTA, CDR2 FQGNSA. V lost 5 bases, J lost 2 bases, and 10 bases lay in between. There are 14 residues in the CDR3. CDR3 protein: CASSVVGPYNEQFF. In DNA form, the CDR3 reads TGTGCCAGCAGCGTTGTGGGGCCCTACAATGAGCAGTTCTTC. The variable domain in full, completed from reference TRBV7-2 and TRBJ2-1, reads GAGVSQSPSNKVTEKGKDVELRCDPISGHTALYWYRQSLGQGLEFLIYFQGNSAPDKSGLPSDRFSAERTGGSVSTLTIQRTQQEDSAVYLCASSVVGPYNEQFFGPGTRLTVL.

The V and J genes are TRBV10-3 and TRBJ2-3; D is uncertain. This CDR3 is 13 amino acids long. The germline gives CDR1 ENHRY, CDR2 SYGVKD. V lost 6 bases and J 1 base, leaving 8 bases between the germline ends. CDR3 protein: CAIRGGGTDTQYF. The CDR3 coding sequence is TGTGCCATCAGAGGTGGAGGCACAGATACGCAGTATTTT.

This clonotype has a handful of counts. The rearrangement joins TRBV5-1 to TRBJ2-1; D is perhaps TRBD1 or TRBD2 (5 bases each). From germline, CDR1 is SGHRS and CDR2 YFSETQ. This CDR3 has 14 amino acids. The ends were cut back, 7 bases at V and 1 base at J, with 12 bases in the middle. The CDR3 DNA sequence: TGCGCCAGCTGTCGGGACCGGTCCTACAATGAGCAGTTCTTC. It yields the protein CASCRDRSYNEQFF.

This clonotype was found a few times. The rearrangement links TRBV5-1 to TRBJ2-3, with TRBD1 as a possible D gene (5 bases). Looked up from germline, CDR1 is SGHRS and CDR2 is YFSETQ. Deletions cut 3 bases from V and 0 bases from J, with 11 bases between. The CDR3 consists of 15 residues. CDR3 in DNA: TGCGCCAGCAGCTACCAGGGTTTTAGCACAGATACGCAGTATTTT. Translating gives CASSYQGFSTDTQYF.